Each of the 14 T cell receptor beta chains below was sequenced from the same sample in a study of cytomegalovirus exposure and HLA in healthy donors. Only in-frame clones appear in the TCRdb table, and some are missing; sequencing was by immunoSEQ multiplex PCR. The table has around 120,000 clones, approximately 90% seen once. Sequenced input: PBMCs. These receptors were obtained from a man between 18 and 29 years old in good health and CMV-seronegative.

V usage is TRBV7-9 and J usage is TRBJ1-6; unclear D gene. The length of the CDR3 is 16 residues. CDR1 is SEHNR and CDR2 is FQNEAQ in the germline V gene (reference sequence). Deletions cut 5 bases from V and 2 bases from J, with 13 bases between. The CDR3 DNA is TGTGCCAGCAGCCCCCGATGGGCTGCCTATAATTCACCCCTCCACTTT. Translating it yields CASSPRWAAYNSPLHF.

The V gene is TRBV7-8, the J gene TRBJ1-5; D possibly corresponds to TRBD1 (6 bases). Trimming took 1 base from V and 1 from J, leaving 11 bases between them. CDR1 and CDR2 from the germline V gene are SGHVS and FQNEAQ. The CDR3 consists of 16 residues. CDR3 residues: CASSLEGVLSNQPQHF. The CDR3 coding sequence is TGTGCCAGCAGCTTAGAGGGGGTTTTGAGCAATCAGCCCCAGCATTTT.

V is TRBV5-1 and J is TRBJ2-5, with 7 bases lining up with TRBD2. The CDR3 has 13 amino acids. Germline CDR1 is SGHRS and CDR2 is YFSETQ. V lost 3 bases to trimming and J lost 3 bases; unmatched junction nucleotides: 2. The CDR3 spells CASSWAGEETQYF. Here the CDR3 DNA reads TGCGCCAGCAGCTGGGCGGGGGAAGAGACCCAGTACTTC.

The chain has TRBV27 and TRBJ2-3; 12 nucleotides match TRBD2. The germline gives CDR1 MNHEY, CDR2 SMNVEV (reference sequence). J gave up 8 bases and V 3 bases, and 3 bases lay outside the gene matches. The CDR3 consists of 14 residues. CDR3 amino acids: CASSFLAGGSTQYF. CDR3 bases: TGTGCCAGCAGTTTTCTAGCGGGAGGGTCTACGCAGTATTTT.

CDR3 nucleotide sequence: TGTGCCAGCAGCCAAGGGTCTAGCGGGGGCTCCTACGAGCAGTACTTC. It codes for CASSQGSSGGSYEQYF. The chain joins TRBV14 to TRBJ2-7; 10 positions agree with TRBD2. V lost 1 base to trimming and J lost 0 bases; unmatched junction nucleotides: 3. CDR3 length: 16 amino acids. Germline assignment: CDR1 SGHDN and CDR2 FVKESK.

This clone was found once. J is TRBJ1-2 and V is TRBV28, with 9 bases aligning to TRBD1. The CDR3 length is 15 residues. The V segment lost 3 bases and the J segment 3 bases; nucleotides outside the gene matches: 5. Germline CDR1 reads MDHEN; CDR2 reads SYDVKM. The CDR3 DNA follows: TGTGCCAGCAGTTTCCGGGACAGGGATGACTATGGCTACACCTTC. Its translation: CASSFRDRDDYGYTF.

V usage is TRBV6-5 and J usage is TRBJ1-5; 9 bases align to TRBD1. The trim removed 5 bases at V and 6 bases at J, leaving 5 bases unmatched. Germline CDR1 and CDR2: MNHEY and SVGAGI. The length of the CDR3 is 14 residues. This CDR3 reads CASSTGGPSQPQHF. The CDR3 DNA follows: TGTGCCAGCAGTACAGGGGGCCCTAGTCAGCCCCAGCATTTT.

The gene calls are TRBV27 and TRBJ2-1, with a possible D match to TRBD1 (6 bases). This CDR3 has 14 amino acids. Germline values: CDR1 MNHEY, CDR2 SMNVEV (reference sequence). V gave up 9 bases and J gave up 0 bases, with 12 bases separating them. CDR3 sequence (DNA): TGTGCCAGTTCCAGGGGCAGCTCCTACAATGAGCAGTTCTTC. This codes for CASSRGSSYNEQFF.

CDR3 sequence (DNA): TGTGCCAGCAGCTTGTTGGTAGAACAGGCCAGCAATCAGCCCCAGCATTTT. Translating it yields CASSLLVEQASNQPQHF. The V and J genes are TRBV5-6 and TRBJ1-5; D is perhaps TRBD1 (5 bases). This CDR3 is 17 amino acids long. CDR1 SGHDT and CDR2 YYEEEE come from the germline V gene. The V end lost 1 base, the J end lost 1 base, and 15 bases lay between the germline ends.

The chain has TRBV7-6 and TRBJ2-2; D gene unclear. The CDR3 is 12 residues long. Per germline, CDR1 SGHVS and CDR2 FNYEAQ. Trimming left V 3 bases short and J 7 bases short, with 6 bases between. The CDR3 here is CASSFNFGELFF. CDR3 nucleotides: TGTGCCAGCAGCTTTAACTTCGGGGAGCTGTTTTTT. The variable domain in full, completed from reference TRBV7-6 and TRBJ2-2, reads GAGVSQSPRYKVTKRGQDVALRCDPISGHVSLYWYRQALGQGPEFLTYFNYEAQQDKSGLPNDRFSAERPEGSISTLTIQRTEQRDSAMYRCASSFNFGELFFGEGSRLTVL.

The genes are TRBV5-1 and TRBJ2-3; 7 bases map to TRBD1. V gave up 3 bases and J gave up 2 bases; unmatched junction bases: 9. The germline CDR1 and CDR2 sequences are SGHRS and YFSETQ. The CDR3 spans 16 residues. The CDR3, as DNA: TGCGCCAGCAGCTGGGCGGACAGGCCGCCCACAGATACGCAGTATTTT. Translation: CASSWADRPPTDTQYF.

The V gene is TRBV2, the J gene TRBJ1-2; TRBD1 is a possible D gene (6 bases). V lost 6 bases to trimming and J lost 8 bases, with 19 bases between them. The length of the CDR3 is 14 residues. The germline V gene has CDR1 SNHLY and CDR2 FYNNEI. The DNA for the CDR3 is TGTGCCAGCAGGGGGAACAGACAGGTGGTCGGCTACACCTTC. It specifies CASRGNRQVVGYTF.

The rearrangement uses TRBV25-1 and TRBJ2-1; 7 bases map to TRBD2. The CDR3 is 13 residues long. The J segment lost 7 bases and the V segment lost 6 bases, leaving 6 bases of the junction unmatched. Per the germline V gene, CDR1 is MGHDK and CDR2 is SYGVNS. CDR3 coding DNA: TGTGCCAGCAGGGGACTATCACCTAATGAGCAGTTCTTC. Its translation: CASRGLSPNEQFF.

The chain joins TRBV7-2 to TRBJ2-1; TRBD1 matches at 12 bases. This CDR3 is 13 amino acids long. Germline lookup yields CDR1 SGHTA and CDR2 FQGNSA. Trimming took 10 bases from V and 8 from J; bases not matched to a gene: 6. The CDR3 protein is CATGDRGLDEQFF. The CDR3, as DNA: TGTGCCACCGGGGACAGGGGGCTGGATGAGCAGTTCTTC.